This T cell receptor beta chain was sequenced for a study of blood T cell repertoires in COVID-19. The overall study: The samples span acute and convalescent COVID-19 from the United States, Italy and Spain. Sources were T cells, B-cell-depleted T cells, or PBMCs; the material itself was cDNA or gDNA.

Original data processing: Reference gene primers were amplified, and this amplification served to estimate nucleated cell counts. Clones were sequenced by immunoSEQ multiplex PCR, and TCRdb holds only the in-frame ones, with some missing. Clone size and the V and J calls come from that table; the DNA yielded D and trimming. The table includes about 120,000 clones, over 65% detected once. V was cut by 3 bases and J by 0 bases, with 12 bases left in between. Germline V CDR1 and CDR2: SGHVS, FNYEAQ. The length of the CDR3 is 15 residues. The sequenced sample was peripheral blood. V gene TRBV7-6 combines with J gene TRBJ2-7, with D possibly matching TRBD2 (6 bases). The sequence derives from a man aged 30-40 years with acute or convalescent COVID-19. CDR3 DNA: TGTGCCAGCAGCTTCGGGGGATCCCTCTCCTACGAGCAGTACTTC. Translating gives CASSFGGSLSYEQYF.